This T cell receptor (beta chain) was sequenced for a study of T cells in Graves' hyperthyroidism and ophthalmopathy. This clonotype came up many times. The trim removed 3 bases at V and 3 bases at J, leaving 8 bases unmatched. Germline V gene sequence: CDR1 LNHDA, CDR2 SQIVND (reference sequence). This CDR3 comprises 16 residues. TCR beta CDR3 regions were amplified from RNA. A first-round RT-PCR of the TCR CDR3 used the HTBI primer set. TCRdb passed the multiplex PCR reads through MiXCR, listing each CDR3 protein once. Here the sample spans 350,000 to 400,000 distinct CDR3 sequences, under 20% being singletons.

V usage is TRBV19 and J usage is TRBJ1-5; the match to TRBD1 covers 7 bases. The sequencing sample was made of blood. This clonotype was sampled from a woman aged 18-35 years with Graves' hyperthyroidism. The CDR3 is CASSISEGADNQPQHF. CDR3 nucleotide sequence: TGTGCCAGTAGTATTTCGGAGGGGGCGGACAATCAGCCCCAGCATTTT. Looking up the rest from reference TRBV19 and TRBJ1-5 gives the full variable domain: DGGITQSPKYLFRKEGQNVTLSCEQNLNHDAMYWYRQDPGQGLRLIYYSQIVNDFQKGDIAEGYSVSREKKESFPLTVTSAQKNPTAFYLCASSISEGADNQPQHFGDGTRLSIL.